The 23 T cell receptor beta chains in this list originate from one sample, sequenced in a study of blood T cell repertoires in COVID-19. Assay: immunoSEQ multiplex PCR; the TCRdb copy retains only in-frame clones and omits some. Of over 100,000 clones listed, approximately 88% are singletons. The source material was peripheral blood. The receptors derive from a woman in her 70s with acute or convalescent COVID-19.

J is TRBJ2-2 and V is TRBV10-1, with D maybe TRBD2 (7 bases). Trimming left V 3 bases short and J 7 bases short, with 18 bases between. CDR1 WNHNN and CDR2 SYGVQD come from the germline V gene (reference sequence). CDR3 size: 16 residues. CDR3 nucleotide sequence: TGCGCCAGCAGTGATTCCTCGGGGGGCCTCTTCGGGGAGCTGTTTTTT. Amino acid sequence: CASSDSSGGLFGELFF.

This chain joins TRBV4-2 and TRBJ2-3, with 13 bases aligning to TRBD2. V lost 0 bases, J lost 6 bases, and 6 bases stayed unmatched. Looked up from germline, CDR1 is LGHNA and CDR2 is YNFKEQ. The CDR3 totals 17 residues. CDR3 bases: TGTGCCAGCAGCCAAGAGCTACCGGGACTAGCGGGGGATACGCAGTATTTT. This gives the protein CASSQELPGLAGDTQYF.

The chain combines TRBV5-5 with TRBJ1-2, with a possible D match to TRBD1 (5 bases). The CDR3 runs 14 residues. Germline assignment: CDR1 SGHKS and CDR2 YYEKEE (reference sequence). Trimming pared 2 bases from V and 8 bases from J, leaving 16 bases between. The CDR3 coding sequence is TGTGCCAGCAGCTTAGGCAGGGAGGCATGGGGCTACACCTTC. It encodes CASSLGREAWGYTF. The full variable domain, completed using reference TRBV5-5 and TRBJ1-2, is DAGVTQSPTHLIKTRGQQVTLRCSPISGHKSVSWYQQVLGQGPQFIFQYYEKEERGRGNFPDRFSARQFPNYSSELNVNALLLGDSALYLCASSLGREAWGYTFGSGTRLTVV.

The CDR3 DNA follows: TGTGCCAGCAGTTTAGTCCAGGGGGAGACCCAGTACTTC. It yields the protein CASSLVQGETQYF. The rearrangement uses TRBV12-3 or TRBV12-4 and TRBJ2-5, with D maybe TRBD1 (6 bases). V lost 1 base to trimming and J lost 5 bases, with 8 bases between them. The CDR3 length is 13 residues.

The V and J genes are TRBV5-1 and TRBJ2-7; 7 nucleotides align to TRBD2. CDR3 length: 15 amino acids. V was clipped by 0 bases and J by 2 bases; unmatched bases: 5. In germline, CDR1 is SGHRS, CDR2 YFSETQ. CDR3 in amino acids: CASSLADAGAYEQYF. DNA for the CDR3: TGCGCCAGCAGCTTGGCCGATGCGGGGGCCTACGAGCAGTACTTC. The full variable domain, with the rest looked up from reference TRBV5-1 and TRBJ2-7, is KAGVTQTPRYLIKTRGQQVTLSCSPISGHRSVSWYQQTPGQGLQFLFEYFSETQRNKGNFPGRFSGRQFSNSRSEMNVSTLELGDSALYLCASSLADAGAYEQYFGPGTRLTVT.

The V call is TRBV10-2, the J call TRBJ2-5; 11 positions agree with TRBD2. The ends lost 2 bases at V and 4 bases at J; junction bases unmatched: 9. CDR3 size: 17 residues. Germline V gene data show CDR1 as WSHSY and CDR2 as SAAADI. The DNA for the CDR3 is TGCGCCAGCAGTGAGAATAGCGGGGGGGCTGGGGGAGAGACCCAGTACTTC. This codes for CASSENSGGAGGETQYF.

The sample holds one count of this clone. The V and J genes are TRBV5-1 and TRBJ2-3; 9 bases align to TRBD1. Per the germline V gene, CDR1 is SGHRS and CDR2 is YFSETQ. V shed 3 bases and J 3 bases; nucleotides not matched to a gene: 2. The CDR3 is made up of 14 amino acids. The CDR3 DNA reads TGCGCCAGCAGCTATGGACAGGGGACAGATACGCAGTATTTT. Residues: CASSYGQGTDTQYF.

The genes are TRBV5-4 and TRBJ2-5; 7 nucleotides agree with TRBD2. Unmatched junction bases numbered 2, after V lost 0 bases and J lost 3 bases. CDR1 is SGHNT, CDR2 YYREEE, per germline (reference sequence). The CDR3 runs to 14 residues. The CDR3, as DNA: TGTGCCAGCAGCTTGGAGCTAGCGGAAGAGACCCAGTACTTC. As protein: CASSLELAEETQYF.

The CDR3 sequence is CASSSSNTDTQYF. The CDR3 nucleotides are TGTGCCAGCAGTAGCTCGAACACAGATACGCAGTATTTT. The rearrangement uses TRBV27 and TRBJ2-3; D is ambiguous. The CDR3 is 13 amino acids. Per germline, CDR1 MNHEY and CDR2 SMNVEV (reference sequence). Trimming removed 5 bases at V and 2 bases at J, with 8 bases between.

V usage is TRBV7-9 and J usage is TRBJ2-2; possibly TRBD1 for D (6 bases). Trimming cost V 5 bases and J 5 bases, with 12 bases left between them. CDR1 SEHNR and CDR2 FQNEAQ come from the germline V gene (reference sequence). The CDR3 is 14 amino acids. CDR3 amino acids: CASSPQGNTGELFF. CDR3 in DNA: TGTGCCAGCAGCCCACAGGGTAATACCGGGGAGCTGTTTTTT.

This clone occurred once. The rearrangement uses TRBV19 and TRBJ2-3, with D possibly matching TRBD2 (5 bases). Trimming stripped 7 bases from V and 0 bases from J, with 17 bases between. The V gene's germline CDR1 is LNHDA and CDR2 SQIVND (reference sequence). This CDR3 is 16 amino acids long. The CDR3 protein is CASTMGVLTSTDTQYF. Here the CDR3 DNA reads TGTGCCAGTACTATGGGAGTCCTGACTAGCACAGATACGCAGTATTTT.

This chain links TRBV5-1 with TRBJ1-1; no reliable D call. Trimming removed 0 bases from V and 1 base from J, with 10 bases in between. The CDR3 is 15 residues long. The germline V gene has CDR1 SGHRS and CDR2 YFSETQ. The CDR3 DNA reads TGCGCCAGCAGCTTGGTTAGCCAGACGAACACTGAAGCTTTCTTT. It yields the protein CASSLVSQTNTEAFF.

The V call is TRBV19, the J call TRBJ1-5; D gene uncertain. The V gene's germline CDR1 is LNHDA and CDR2 SQIVND (reference sequence). The CDR3 totals 14 residues. V was cut by 1 base and J by 4 bases, with 8 bases left in between. The CDR3 DNA is TGTGCCAGTAGTATAGCACACCTTAATCAGCCCCAGCATTTT. Translated: CASSIAHLNQPQHF.

The rearrangement joins TRBV6-4 to TRBJ1-1, with D tentatively TRBD1 (6 bases). V lost 6 bases and J 3 bases, leaving 14 bases between the germline ends. This CDR3 region has 14 residues. In germline, CDR1 is MRHNA, CDR2 SNTAGT. The CDR3 DNA is TGTGCCAGCAGCCGGACCTCAGGGGACACTGAAGCTTTCTTT. Translation: CASSRTSGDTEAFF.

This clone was observed once. The rearrangement joins TRBV9 to TRBJ1-2; TRBD1 is a possible D gene (6 bases). V was pared by 2 bases and J by 4 bases, with 15 bases between. The CDR3 is made up of 15 amino acids. CDR1 SGDLS and CDR2 YYNGEE come from the germline V gene. The CDR3: CASSVAPGGGYGYTF. CDR3 nucleotides: TGTGCCAGCAGCGTCGCGCCTGGGGGCGGCTATGGCTACACCTTC.

This rearrangement joins TRBV7-3 to TRBJ2-2; 8 bases agree with TRBD2. The CDR3 runs 16 residues. The germline V gene encodes CDR1 SGHTA and CDR2 FQGTGA. The V gene end was trimmed by 5 bases and the J gene end by 0 bases; junction bases not matched to a gene: 5. Written as DNA, the CDR3 is TGTGCCAGCAGCCGCGGTAGCGGGGCGAACACCGGGGAGCTGTTTTTT. It is translated as CASSRGSGANTGELFF.

The V gene is TRBV12-3 or TRBV12-4, the J gene TRBJ1-5; no clear D gene. V was cut by 2 bases and J by 5 bases, with 4 bases left in between. This CDR3 is built from 12 residues. CDR3 loop: CASSLSYQPQHF. The CDR3 coding sequence is TGTGCCAGCAGTTTATCTTATCAGCCCCAGCATTTT.

The J gene is TRBJ1-4, the V gene TRBV6-1; 7 bases map to TRBD1. Trimming at V came to 3 bases and at J to 4 bases, leaving 5 bases not matched to a gene. In germline, CDR1 is MNHNS, CDR2 SASEGT. This CDR3 region has 15 residues. The CDR3 DNA is TGTGCCAGCAGTGACCCGGGACAGAGTAATGAAAAACTGTTTTTT. Translating it yields CASSDPGQSNEKLFF.

Only one count was recorded for this clone. The chain employs TRBV30 and TRBJ2-1; a weak D match, TRBD1 (7 bases). V lost 0 bases to trimming and J lost 4 bases, with 13 bases between them. The CDR3 is made up of 15 amino acids. The germline V gene encodes CDR1 GTSNPN and CDR2 SVGIG (reference sequence). CDR3: CAWSVGGGVYNEQFF. CDR3 nucleotides: TGTGCCTGGAGTGTAGGAGGGGGCGTTTACAATGAGCAGTTCTTC. Together with reference TRBV30 and TRBJ2-1, the CDR3 gives the full variable domain: SQTIHQWPATLVQPVGSPLSLECTVEGTSNPNLYWYRQAAGRGLQLLFYSVGIGQISSEVPQNLSASRPQDRQFILSSKKLLLSDSGFYLCAWSVGGGVYNEQFFGPGTRLTVL.

This clone was seen only a few times. This chain uses TRBV18 with TRBJ2-5, with 7 bases aligning to TRBD2. Germline CDR1 and CDR2: KGHSH and LQKENI. V gave up 3 bases and J gave up 0 bases; unmatched junction bases: 4. The CDR3 loop spans 15 amino acids. In DNA, the CDR3 is TGTGCCAGCTCACCTAGTCTAGCGGACCAAGAGACCCAGTACTTC. Its translation is CASSPSLADQETQYF.

The gene calls are TRBV9 and TRBJ2-1; D might be TRBD2 (7 bases). Germline CDR1 and CDR2: SGDLS and YYNGEE. Between the trimmed V and J ends, which lost 4 bases and 8 bases, there was a span of 22 bases. This CDR3 has 16 residues. CDR3 protein: CASSPPIGGGGDEQFF. Here the CDR3 DNA reads TGTGCCAGCAGCCCTCCAATAGGGGGGGGAGGGGATGAGCAGTTCTTC.

This clone appeared a few times. The rearrangement links TRBV7-2 to TRBJ2-3; a weak D match, TRBD1 (6 bases). The CDR3 is 14 residues long. Deletions cut 0 bases from V and 6 bases from J, with 10 bases between. Germline-derived CDR1 and CDR2 are SGHTA and FQGNSA. The CDR3 bases are TGTGCCAGCAGCTTAGCACAGGGTAGGGATACGCAGTATTTT. Its translation: CASSLAQGRDTQYF.

The V gene is TRBV10-3, the J gene TRBJ1-6, with TRBD1 matching over 7 bases. After removal of 2 bases from V and 5 bases from J, the junction contained 6 bases not matched to a gene. This CDR3 region has 16 residues. Looked up from germline, CDR1 is ENHRY and CDR2 is SYGVKD. The DNA of the CDR3 is TGTGCCATCAGTGAGGCTGAGGGGGCAAATAATTCACCCCTCCACTTT. Translation gives CAISEAEGANNSPLHF.